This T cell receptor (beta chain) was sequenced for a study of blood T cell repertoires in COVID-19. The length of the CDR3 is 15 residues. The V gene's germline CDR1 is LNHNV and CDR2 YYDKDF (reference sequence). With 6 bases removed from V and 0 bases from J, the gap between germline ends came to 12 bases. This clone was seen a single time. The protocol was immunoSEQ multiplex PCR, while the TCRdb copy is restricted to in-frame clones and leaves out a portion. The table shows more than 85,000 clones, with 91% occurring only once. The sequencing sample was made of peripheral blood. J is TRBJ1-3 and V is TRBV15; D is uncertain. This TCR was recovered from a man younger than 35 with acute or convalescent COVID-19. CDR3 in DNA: TGTGCCACCAGGGGTGCGCCTAGCTCTGGAAACACCATATATTTT. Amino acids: CATRGAPSSGNTIYF.